The entry below describes one T cell receptor beta chain. Its antigen is currently unknown. These data come from a study of regulatory and conventional T cells in RAG deficiency. Here immunoSEQ multiplex PCR was the method, and the copy in TCRdb shows in-frame clones only, minus some. This table holds over 7,000 clones, 90% to 95% found once. Blood CD4+ CD25-high CD127-low regulatory T cells supplied the genomic DNA template. Whole-study results and caveats: Shorter CDR3s in all patient subsets; >80% Treg-Tconv overlap in Omenn.

Germline V lookup: CDR1 MNHNY, CDR2 SVGAGI (reference sequence). The length of the CDR3 is 14 residues. After removal of 4 bases from V and 3 bases from J, the junction contained 3 bases not matched to a gene. These data were likewise used in another study, on regulatory T cells. Turning to that study: Primers: 52 TRBV forward and 13 TRBJ reverse.

This chain joins TRBV6-6 and TRBJ1-2, with 9 bases matching TRBD1. The source material was CD127- CD25+ CD4+ Tregs sorted from blood. This receptor was taken from a human donor in good health. The CDR3 sequence: CASSSWTGDYGYTF. The CDR3 region has the DNA TGTGCCAGCAGTTCGTGGACAGGGGACTATGGCTACACCTTC.